A selection of T cell receptor beta chains follows, all from one sample in a study of T cells in localized non-small cell lung cancer. Produced via immunoSEQ multiplex PCR; TCRdb's table is partial and in-frame only. Here the sample spans 52,000 or so clones, around 80% being singletons. Sequencing used peripheral blood mononuclear cells, obtained before any cancer treatment. The receptors originated from a man between 40 and 70 years old with stage III lung adenocarcinoma. Each CDR3 is given with its conserved first and last residue. The D gene is left open where the match is weak. Clone size is shown for a subset of rows, as once, few, many or a class of expanded clone.

TRBJ1-1 | NA | TRBV7-9 | NA | CASSLNFPSRAFF | TGTGCCAGCAGCTTAAATTTCCCCTCAAGGGCTTTCTTT
TRBJ2-7 | NA | TRBV27 | NA | CASSRTGQYEQYF | TGTGCCAGCTCCCGGACTGGCCAATACGAGCAGTACTTC
TRBJ1-3 | NA | TRBV2 | few | CASSSTGPGNTIYF | TGTGCCAGCAGTTCAACAGGACCTGGAAACACCATATATTTT
TRBJ1-1 | NA | TRBV7-6 | NA | CASSQWPNTEAFF | TGTGCCAGCAGCCAGTGGCCGAACACTGAAGCTTTCTTT
TRBJ2-3 | TRBD2 | TRBV7-9 | NA | CASSLERGADTQYF | TGTGCCAGCAGCTTAGAGCGGGGGGCAGATACGCAGTATTTT
TRBJ2-2 | TRBD1 | TRBV7-9 | NA | CASSLAGQTTGELFF | TGTGCCAGCAGCTTAGCGGGACAGACAACCGGGGAGCTGTTTTTT
TRBJ2-3 | TRBD2 | TRBV14 | NA | CASSQDPPFGGVTDTQYF | TGTGCCAGCAGCCAAGACCCCCCGTTCGGGGGGGTTACAGATACGCAGTATTTT
TRBJ2-1 | NA | TRBV4-3 | NA | CASSQAHGTRNEQFF | TGCGCCAGCAGCCAAGCCCACGGTACTAGAAATGAGCAGTTCTTC
TRBJ1-1 | NA | TRBV2 | NA | CASSNIPGEAFF | TGTGCCAGCAGCAATATTCCCGGTGAAGCTTTCTTT
TRBJ1-6 | NA | TRBV7-9 | NA | CASRGGVDSPLHF | TGTGCCAGCAGGGGAGGGGTAGATTCACCCCTCCACTTT
TRBJ1-5 | TRBD1 | TRBV2 | NA | CASHRDRGNNQPQHF | TGTGCCAGTCACCGGGACAGGGGAAACAATCAGCCCCAGCATTTT
TRBJ1-4 | TRBD1 | TRBV11-2 | NA | CASSRFTDRNEKLFF | TGTGCCAGCAGCCGTTTTACGGACAGGAATGAAAAACTGTTTTTT
TRBJ2-7 | TRBD1 | TRBV6-1 | once | CASSEGTGPYEQYF | TGTGCCAGCAGTGAGGGGACAGGACCCTACGAGCAGTACTTC
TRBJ1-1 | NA | TRBV10-1 | NA | CASSPRADTEAFF | TGCGCCAGCAGCCCCAGGGCCGACACTGAAGCTTTCTTT
TRBJ1-1 | NA | TRBV25-1 | NA | CASKGNSGSAFF | TGTGCCAGCAAAGGAAATTCAGGGAGCGCTTTCTTT
TRBJ2-1 | NA | TRBV25-1 | NA | CASSEAGRSYNEQFF | TGTGCCAGCAGTGAGGCAGGACGCTCCTACAATGAGCAGTTCTTC
TRBJ1-3 | NA | TRBV7-9 | NA | CASSLSGLGNTIYF | TGTGCCAGCAGCTTGTCGGGACTGGGAAACACCATATATTTT
TRBJ2-1 | NA | TRBV7-3 | few | CASSLNPTTTNEQFF | TGTGCCAGCAGCTTAAACCCCACCACTACGAATGAGCAGTTCTTC
TRBJ2-3 | TRBD2 | TRBV7-7 | NA | CASSLAGGITDTQYF | TGTGCCAGCAGCTTAGCGGGGGGGATCACAGATACGCAGTATTTT
TRBJ1-1 | NA | TRBV20-1 | NA | CSASSTRRAFF | TGCAGTGCTAGTTCTACTCGAAGGGCTTTCTTT
TRBJ1-2 | NA | TRBV27 | NA | CASSSTGTGYTF | TGTGCCAGCAGTTCGACCGGGACAGGCTACACCTTC
TRBJ2-5 | NA | TRBV18 | once | CASSLGKETQYF | TGTGCCAGCTCACTCGGAAAAGAGACCCAGTACTTC
TRBJ2-7 | TRBD1 | TRBV5-4 | NA | CASSLPGQDYEQYF | TGTGCCAGCAGCTTACCGGGACAGGACTACGAGCAGTACTTC
TRBJ1-6 | NA | TRBV7-2 | NA | CASSRPQGGNSPLHF | TGTGCCAGCAGCCGTCCCCAAGGGGGGAATTCACCCCTCCACTTT
TRBJ2-3 | NA | TRBV9 | NA | CASSVATGGVGTDTQYF | TGTGCCAGCAGCGTAGCTACGGGCGGGGTGGGCACAGATACGCAGTATTTT
TRBJ1-1 | NA | TRBV13 | once | CASSFAGEAFF | TGTGCCAGCAGCTTCGCAGGTGAAGCTTTCTTT
TRBJ1-4 | NA | TRBV30 | NA | CAWNPGEKLFF | TGTGCCTGGAACCCGGGCGAAAAACTGTTTTTT
TRBJ2-2 | NA | TRBV19 | NA | CASSHDRELFF | TGTGCCAGTAGTCACGACAGGGAGCTGTTTTTT
TRBJ1-5 | NA | TRBV18 | NA | CASSVSGADQPQHF | TGTGCCAGCTCAGTTTCAGGGGCCGATCAGCCCCAGCATTTT
TRBJ1-2 | TRBD1 | TRBV19 | large | CASLSTGTVYGYTF | TGTGCCTCGTTATCGACCGGGACAGTCTATGGCTACACCTTC
TRBJ2-4 | NA | TRBV21-1 | NA | CASSPTLVKNIQYF | TGTGCCAGCAGCCCAACGCTGGTAAAAAACATTCAGTACTTC
TRBJ2-5 | NA | TRBV7-2 | NA | CASSSPGRGRETQYF | TGTGCCAGCAGCTCCCCGGGACGGGGGCGGGAGACCCAGTACTTC
TRBJ2-5 | NA | TRBV11-2 | NA | CASSPALRRETQYF | TGTGCCAGCAGTCCTGCTTTAAGACGGGAGACCCAGTACTTC
TRBJ1-6 | NA | TRBV5-1 | NA | CASSLGKGTSSYNSPLHF | TGCGCCAGCAGCTTGGGAAAGGGAACCAGTTCCTATAATTCACCCCTCCACTTT
TRBJ2-3 | TRBD2 | TRBV10-3 | NA | CAISEPLAGVGIDTQYF | TGTGCCATCAGTGAACCCCTAGCGGGAGTAGGGATAGATACGCAGTATTTT
TRBJ2-7 | TRBD2 | TRBV6-6 | NA | CASSYSGGSSYEQYF | TGTGCCAGCAGTTACTCGGGGGGGAGCTCCTACGAGCAGTACTTC
TRBJ1-1 | TRBD1 | TRBV6-5 | NA | CASMTGWKTEAFF | TGTGCCAGTATGACAGGGTGGAAGACTGAAGCTTTCTTT
TRBJ1-2 | NA | TRBV5-4 | few | CASSLTGFGNYGYTF | TGTGCCAGCAGCCTAACAGGGTTTGGGAACTATGGCTACACCTTC
TRBJ2-3 | TRBD2 | TRBV6-6 | NA | CASRAGGRASTDTQYF | TGTGCCAGCAGAGCGGGAGGCCGTGCTAGCACAGATACGCAGTATTTT
TRBJ1-4 | NA | TRBV7-9 | NA | CASSPTPTNEKLFF | TGTGCCAGCAGCCCCACTCCAACTAATGAAAAACTGTTTTTT
TRBJ1-2 | NA | TRBV18 | NA | CASSPYVALGQANYGYTF | TGTGCCAGCTCACCATATGTGGCCTTGGGACAAGCTAACTATGGCTACACCTTC
TRBJ1-2 | NA | TRBV5-4 | NA | CASSLESGVGYTF | TGTGCCAGCAGCTTGGAATCGGGGGTAGGCTACACCTTC
TRBJ1-1 | NA | TRBV18 | NA | CASSSEDGEAFF | TGTGCCAGCTCATCCGAGGACGGTGAAGCTTTCTTT
TRBJ2-5 | TRBD2 | TRBV9 | NA | CASTLTSGGWIETQYF | TGTGCCAGCACCCTGACTAGCGGGGGGTGGATAGAGACCCAGTACTTC
TRBJ2-5 | TRBD1 | TRBV11-3 | few | CASSLAGQILGHLPETQYF | TGTGCCAGCAGCTTAGCGGGACAGATTTTAGGACATCTACCAGAGACCCAGTACTTC
TRBJ1-5 | TRBD1 | TRBV19 | NA | CASQGQGDSNQPQHF | TGTGCCAGTCAGGGACAGGGGGATAGCAATCAGCCCCAGCATTTT
TRBJ1-4 | TRBD1 | TRBV19 | NA | CASSGPDRGFEEKLFF | TGTGCCAGTAGTGGGCCCGACAGGGGATTTGAAGAAAAACTGTTTTTT
TRBJ2-2 | NA | TRBV9 | NA | CASSGPTGELFF | TGTGCCAGCAGCGGGCCCACCGGGGAGCTGTTTTTT
TRBJ2-7 | NA | TRBV7-2 | NA | CASSLSVAYEQYF | TGTGCCAGCAGCTTAAGCGTTGCCTACGAGCAGTACTTC
TRBJ2-7 | NA | TRBV9 | NA | CASSVGGSSYEQYF | TGTGCCAGCAGCGTAGGGGGGAGCTCCTACGAGCAGTACTTC
TRBJ2-7 | NA | TRBV28 | few | CASSLQLPIYEQYF | TGTGCCAGCAGTCTGCAACTACCTATCTACGAGCAGTACTTC
TRBJ1-5 | NA | TRBV6-1 | once | CASRMGGDNQPQHF | TGTGCCAGCAGAATGGGAGGGGACAATCAGCCCCAGCATTTT
TRBJ2-1 | TRBD2 | TRBV9 | NA | CASSVGTSGNNEQFF | TGTGCCAGCAGCGTAGGAACTAGCGGCAACAATGAGCAGTTCTTC
TRBJ2-7 | NA | TRBV5-1 | NA | CASSLEDTSYEQYF | TGCGCCAGCAGCTTGGAGGACACTTCCTACGAGCAGTACTTC
TRBJ1-3 | NA | TRBV5-6 | NA | CASSFEYNTIYF | TGTGCCAGCAGCTTTGAGTACAACACCATATATTTT
TRBJ1-2 | NA | TRBV7-9 | NA | CASSFGASAGVPSDGYTF | TGTGCCAGCAGCTTTGGTGCATCCGCAGGGGTCCCTTCTGATGGCTACACCTTC